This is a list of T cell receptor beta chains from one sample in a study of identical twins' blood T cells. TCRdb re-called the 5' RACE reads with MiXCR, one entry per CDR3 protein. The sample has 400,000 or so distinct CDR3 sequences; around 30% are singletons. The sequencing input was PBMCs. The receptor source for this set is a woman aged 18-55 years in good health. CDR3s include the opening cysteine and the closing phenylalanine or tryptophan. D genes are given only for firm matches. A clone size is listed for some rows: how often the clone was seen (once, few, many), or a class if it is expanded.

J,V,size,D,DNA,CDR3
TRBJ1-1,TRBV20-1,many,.,TGCAGTGCCCGGAGGACAGATCTAAACACTGAAGCTTTCTTT,CSARRTDLNTEAFF
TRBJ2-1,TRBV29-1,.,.,TGCAGCGTTGGCGGTCCCTCCTACAATGAGCAGTTCTTC,CSVGGPSYNEQFF
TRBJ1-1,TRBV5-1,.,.,TGCGCCAGCAGCGCCTATATCTCGAGAACCACTGAAGCTTTCTTT,CASSAYISRTTEAFF
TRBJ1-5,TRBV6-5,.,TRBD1,TGTGCCAGCAGGGACACAGGGGGACAACAGCCCCAGCATTTT,CASRDTGGQQPQHF
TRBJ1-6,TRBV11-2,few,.,TGTGCCAGCAGCTTAGTTTTGAATTCACCCCTCCACTTT,CASSLVLNSPLHF
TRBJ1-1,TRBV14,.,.,TGTGCCAGCAGCCCGGAGCCTCGACAGGTAGACACTGAAGCTTTCTTT,CASSPEPRQVDTEAFF
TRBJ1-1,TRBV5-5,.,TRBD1,TGTGTCAGCAGCTTGCAGGGGGCGCATATCACTGAAGCTTTCTTT,CVSSLQGAHITEAFF
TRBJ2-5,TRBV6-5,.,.,TGTGCCAGCGGCCCATTGGCGGAAGAGACCCAGTACTTC,CASGPLAEETQYF
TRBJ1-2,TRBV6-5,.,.,TGTGCCAGCAGTTACTCGGCAGCGCATGGCTACACCTTC,CASSYSAAHGYTF
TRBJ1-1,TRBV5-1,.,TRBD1,TGCGCCAGCAGTTTGGGACAGGGGGTAAATATTGACACTGAAGCTTTCTTT,CASSLGQGVNIDTEAFF
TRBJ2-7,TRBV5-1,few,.,TGCGCCAGCAGCCCGGGTTTCGACGAGCAGTACTTC,CASSPGFDEQYF
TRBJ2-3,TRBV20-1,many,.,TGCAGTCCCTACCGCCCGGGGGCAATGGTTACAGATACGCAGTATTTT,CSPYRPGAMVTDTQYF
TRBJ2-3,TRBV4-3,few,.,TGCGCCAGCAGCCAAGAGAATGTCATCAAAGATACGCAGTATTTT,CASSQENVIKDTQYF
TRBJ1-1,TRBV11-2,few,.,TGTGCCAGCAGACGACCTCGGGATGAAGCTTTCTTT,CASRRPRDEAFF
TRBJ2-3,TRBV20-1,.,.,TGCAGTGCTAGAGATACCACCCGGGATACGCAGTATTTT,CSARDTTRDTQYF
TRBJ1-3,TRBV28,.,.,TGTGCCAGCAGTCTCCTGGTGGAGCGTAAAAGCACCATATATTTT,CASSLLVERKSTIYF
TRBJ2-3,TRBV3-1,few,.,TGTGCCAGCAGCCAAGGCGGGCCCACAGATACGCAGTATTTT,CASSQGGPTDTQYF
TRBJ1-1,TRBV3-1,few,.,TGTGCCAGCAGCCAAGTGCTCAGAACTGAAGCTTTCTTT,CASSQVLRTEAFF
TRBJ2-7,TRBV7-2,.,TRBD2,TGTGCCAGCAGCTTAGGTAGCGGGAGTTTCTACGAGCAGTACTTC,CASSLGSGSFYEQYF
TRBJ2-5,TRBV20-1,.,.,TGCAGTGCTAGGCTCGAAGGGCAAGAGACCCAGTACTTC,CSARLEGQETQYF
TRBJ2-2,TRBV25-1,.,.,TGTGCCAGCAATGGCTTTTCGAACACCGGGGAGCTGTTTTTT,CASNGFSNTGELFF
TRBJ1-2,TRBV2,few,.,TGTGCCAGCAGTGAAGATTATGGCTACACCTTC,CASSEDYGYTF
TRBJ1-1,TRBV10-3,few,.,TGTGCCATCAGTGCAGATACAGGGAGAGGCGCTGAAGCTTTCTTT,CAISADTGRGAEAFF
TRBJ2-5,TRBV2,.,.,TGTGCCAGCCACCGGGACTACCAAGAGACCCAGTACTTC,CASHRDYQETQYF
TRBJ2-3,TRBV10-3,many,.,TGTGCCACCGGCGACTCCCAGGGGACAGATACGCAGTATTTT,CATGDSQGTDTQYF
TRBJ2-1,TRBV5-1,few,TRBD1,TGCGCCAGCAGCCCAGGGACAGGGTACAATGAGCAGTTCTTC,CASSPGTGYNEQFF
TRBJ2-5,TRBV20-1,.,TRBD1,TGCAGTGCTGTAGACAGGGAAAAGACCCAGTACTTC,CSAVDREKTQYF
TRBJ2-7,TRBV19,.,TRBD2,TGTGCCAGTAGTATCGGACTAGCGGGGGTCTACGAGCAGTACTTC,CASSIGLAGVYEQYF
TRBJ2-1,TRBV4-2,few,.,TGTGCCAGCAGCCTTGATAGACGGGATGAGCAGTTCTTC,CASSLDRRDEQFF
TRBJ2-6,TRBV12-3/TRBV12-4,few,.,TGTGCCAGCAGTTTAGCCACTGGGGCCAACGTCCTGACTTTC,CASSLATGANVLTF
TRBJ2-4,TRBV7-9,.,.,TGTGCCAGCAGCCGACTCCGGGAACTAGCCAAAAACATTCAGTACTTC,CASSRLRELAKNIQYF
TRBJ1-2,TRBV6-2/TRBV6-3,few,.,TGTGCCAGCAGTTACTCCTCGTACTATGGCTACACCTTC,CASSYSSYYGYTF